This T cell receptor (beta chain) was profiled in a study of cytomegalovirus exposure and HLA in healthy donors. The approximately 120-subject validation cohort, separate from the approximately 670-subject first cohort, included the donors. Germline V lookup: CDR1 SEHNR, CDR2 FQNEAQ (reference sequence). The CDR3 consists of 16 residues. Trimming took 4 bases from V and 1 from J; bases not matched to a gene: 8. Using immunoSEQ multiplex PCR, the repertoire was profiled, and TCRdb retains in-frame clones only, with some absent. The sample includes some 110,000 clones, around 83% of them seen just once.

Input material: PBMCs. This clonotype was obtained from a woman aged 18 to 35 in good health and CMV-seropositive. This chain uses TRBV7-9 with TRBJ2-3; TRBD2 agrees at 7 bases. Here the CDR3 reads CASSSPQRGGTDTQYF. CDR3 DNA: TGTGCCAGCAGCTCACCTCAGCGGGGTGGCACAGATACGCAGTATTTT.